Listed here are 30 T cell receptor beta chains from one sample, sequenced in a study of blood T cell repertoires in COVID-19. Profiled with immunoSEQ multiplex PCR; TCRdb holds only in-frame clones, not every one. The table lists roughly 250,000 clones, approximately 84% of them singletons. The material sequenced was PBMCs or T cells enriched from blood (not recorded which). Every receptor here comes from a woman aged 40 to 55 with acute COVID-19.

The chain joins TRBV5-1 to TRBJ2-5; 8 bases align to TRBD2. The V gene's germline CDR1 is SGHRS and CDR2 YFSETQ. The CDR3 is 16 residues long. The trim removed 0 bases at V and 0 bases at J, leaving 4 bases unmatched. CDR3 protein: CASSLGLAGDQETQYF. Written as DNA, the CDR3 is TGCGCCAGCAGCTTGGGGCTAGCGGGCGACCAAGAGACCCAGTACTTC.

The DNA of the CDR3 is TGTGCCAGCAGCACGATCCGACAGGAGGAAAAACTGTTTTTT. This codes for CASSTIRQEEKLFF. The chain uses TRBV7-2 and TRBJ1-4, with D tentatively TRBD1 (6 bases). The CDR3 totals 14 residues. Trimming removed 5 bases at V and 8 bases at J, with 15 bases between. Germline V gives CDR1 SGHTA, CDR2 FQGNSA. The full variable domain, its missing parts supplied by reference TRBV7-2 and TRBJ1-4, is GAGVSQSPSNKVTEKGKDVELRCDPISGHTALYWYRQSLGQGLEFLIYFQGNSAPDKSGLPSDRFSAERTGGSVSTLTIQRTQQEDSAVYLCASSTIRQEEKLFFGSGTQLSVL.

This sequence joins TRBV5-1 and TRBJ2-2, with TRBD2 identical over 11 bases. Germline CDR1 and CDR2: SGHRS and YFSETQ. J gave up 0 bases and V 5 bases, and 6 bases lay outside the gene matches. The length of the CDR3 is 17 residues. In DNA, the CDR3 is TGCGCCAGCAGAAAACTAGCGGGAGCTACGAACACCGGGGAGCTGTTTTTT. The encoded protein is CASRKLAGATNTGELFF.

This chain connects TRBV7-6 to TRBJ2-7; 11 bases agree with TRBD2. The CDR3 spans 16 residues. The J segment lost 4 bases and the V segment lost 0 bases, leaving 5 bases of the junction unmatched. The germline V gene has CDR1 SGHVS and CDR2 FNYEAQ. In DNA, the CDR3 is TGTGCCAGCAGCTTAGCTAGCGGGAGGGCCGTGTACGAGCAGTACTTC. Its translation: CASSLASGRAVYEQYF.

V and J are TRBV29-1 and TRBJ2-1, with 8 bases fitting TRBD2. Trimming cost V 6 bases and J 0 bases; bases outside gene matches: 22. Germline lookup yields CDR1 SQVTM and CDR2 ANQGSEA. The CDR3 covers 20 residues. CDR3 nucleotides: TGCAGCGTCGCACCCCATCCGGGACTAGGGGGGAAGAGCTCCTACAATGAGCAGTTCTTC. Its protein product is CSVAPHPGLGGKSSYNEQFF.

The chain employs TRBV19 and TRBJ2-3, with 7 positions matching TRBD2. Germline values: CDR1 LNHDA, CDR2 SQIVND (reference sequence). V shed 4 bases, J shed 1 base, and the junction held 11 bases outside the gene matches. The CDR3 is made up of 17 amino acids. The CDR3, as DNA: TGTGCCAGTAGTACCTCCATTACGGGAGGTGGCACAGATACGCAGTATTTT. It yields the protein CASSTSITGGGTDTQYF.

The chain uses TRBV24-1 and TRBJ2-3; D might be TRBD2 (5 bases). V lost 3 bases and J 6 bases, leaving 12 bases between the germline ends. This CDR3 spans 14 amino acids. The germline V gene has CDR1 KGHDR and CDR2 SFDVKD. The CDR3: CATSDMGEVDTQYF. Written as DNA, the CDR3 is TGTGCCACCAGTGATATGGGAGAGGTTGATACGCAGTATTTT.

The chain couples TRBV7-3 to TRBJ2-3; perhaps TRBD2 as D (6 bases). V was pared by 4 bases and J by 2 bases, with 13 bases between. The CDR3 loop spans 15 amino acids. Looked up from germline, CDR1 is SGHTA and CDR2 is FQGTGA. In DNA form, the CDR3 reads TGTGCCAGCAGCTCCGCGGGACTCTTCACAGATACGCAGTATTTT. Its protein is CASSSAGLFTDTQYF.

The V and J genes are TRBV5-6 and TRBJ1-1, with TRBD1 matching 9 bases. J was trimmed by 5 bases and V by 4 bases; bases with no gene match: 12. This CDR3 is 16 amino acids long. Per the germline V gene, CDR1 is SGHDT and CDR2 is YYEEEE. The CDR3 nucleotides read TGTGCCAGCAGCCCCAGGACAGGGGCTCAGGATACTGAAGCTTTCTTT. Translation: CASSPRTGAQDTEAFF.

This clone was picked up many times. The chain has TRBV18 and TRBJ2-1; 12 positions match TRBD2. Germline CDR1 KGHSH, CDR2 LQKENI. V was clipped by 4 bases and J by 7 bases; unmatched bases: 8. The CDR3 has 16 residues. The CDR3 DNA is TGTGCCAGCTCACTAACGACTAGCGGGAGTGGGAATGAGCAGTTCTTC. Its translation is CASSLTTSGSGNEQFF.

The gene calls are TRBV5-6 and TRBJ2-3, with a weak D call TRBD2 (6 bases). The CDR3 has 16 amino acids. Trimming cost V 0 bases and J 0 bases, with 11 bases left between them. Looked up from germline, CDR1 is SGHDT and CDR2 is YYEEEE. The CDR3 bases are TGTGCCAGCAGCTTGGTCCGGGGGAGGAGCACAGATACGCAGTATTTT. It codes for CASSLVRGRSTDTQYF.

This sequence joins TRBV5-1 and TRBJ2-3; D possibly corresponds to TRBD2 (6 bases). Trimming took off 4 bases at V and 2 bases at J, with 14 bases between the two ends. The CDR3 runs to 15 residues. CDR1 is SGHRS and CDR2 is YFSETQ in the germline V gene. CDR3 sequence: CASSQGGSTTDTQYF. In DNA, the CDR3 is TGCGCCAGCAGCCAGGGAGGCTCGACCACAGATACGCAGTATTTT.

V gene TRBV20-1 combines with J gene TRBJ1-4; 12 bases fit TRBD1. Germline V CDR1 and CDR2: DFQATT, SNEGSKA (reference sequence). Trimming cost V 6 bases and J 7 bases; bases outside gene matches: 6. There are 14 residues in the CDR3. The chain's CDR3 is CSASGTGGVEKLFF. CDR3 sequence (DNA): TGCAGTGCCAGTGGGACAGGGGGCGTTGAAAAACTGTTTTTT.

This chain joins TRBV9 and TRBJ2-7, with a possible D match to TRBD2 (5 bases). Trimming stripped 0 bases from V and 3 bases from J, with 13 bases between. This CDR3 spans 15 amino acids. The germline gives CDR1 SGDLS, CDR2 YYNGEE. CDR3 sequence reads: CASSVGSSRGYEQYF. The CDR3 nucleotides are TGTGCCAGCAGCGTAGGGTCCTCCCGGGGCTACGAGCAGTACTTC.

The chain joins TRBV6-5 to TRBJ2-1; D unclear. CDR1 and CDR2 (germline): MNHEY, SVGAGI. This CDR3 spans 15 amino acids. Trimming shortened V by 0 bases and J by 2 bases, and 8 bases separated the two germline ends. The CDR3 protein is CASSYSVETYNEQFF. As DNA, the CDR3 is TGTGCCAGCAGTTACTCGGTAGAGACCTACAATGAGCAGTTCTTC.

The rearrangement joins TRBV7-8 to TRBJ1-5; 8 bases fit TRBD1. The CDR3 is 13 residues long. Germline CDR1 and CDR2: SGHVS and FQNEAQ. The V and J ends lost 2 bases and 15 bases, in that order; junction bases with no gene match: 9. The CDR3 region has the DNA TGTGCCAGCAGCTTATCCCGGGACAGGCCCTGGCATTTT. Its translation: CASSLSRDRPWHF.

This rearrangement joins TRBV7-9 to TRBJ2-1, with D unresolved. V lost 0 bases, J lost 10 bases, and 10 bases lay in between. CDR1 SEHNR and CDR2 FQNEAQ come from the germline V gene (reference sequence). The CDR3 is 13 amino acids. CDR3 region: CASSLAHTGEQFF. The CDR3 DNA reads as TGTGCCAGCAGCTTAGCCCACACCGGGGAGCAGTTCTTC.

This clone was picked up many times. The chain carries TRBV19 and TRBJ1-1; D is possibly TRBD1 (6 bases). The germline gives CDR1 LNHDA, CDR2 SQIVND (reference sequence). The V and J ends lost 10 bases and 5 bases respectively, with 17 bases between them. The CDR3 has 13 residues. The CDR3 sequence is CATQSYRETEAFF. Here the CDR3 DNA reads TGTGCCACTCAGAGCTACAGGGAAACTGAAGCTTTCTTT.

Here the CDR3 DNA reads TGTGCCAGCAGGACAGGAGAAACCGGGGAGCTGTTTTTT. It yields the protein CASRTGETGELFF. The chain combines TRBV11-3 with TRBJ2-2, with TRBD1 as a possible D gene (6 bases). Trimming removed 6 bases at V and 5 bases at J, with 10 bases between. Germline CDR1 reads SGHNT; CDR2 reads YENEEA. This CDR3 contains 13 residues.

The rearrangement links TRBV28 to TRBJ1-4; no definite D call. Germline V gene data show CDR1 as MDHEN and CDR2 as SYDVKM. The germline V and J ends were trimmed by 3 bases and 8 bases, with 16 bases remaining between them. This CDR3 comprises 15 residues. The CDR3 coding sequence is TGTGCCAGCAGTTTCAACGCCCCGTTGGGCGAAAAACTGTTTTTT. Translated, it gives CASSFNAPLGEKLFF.

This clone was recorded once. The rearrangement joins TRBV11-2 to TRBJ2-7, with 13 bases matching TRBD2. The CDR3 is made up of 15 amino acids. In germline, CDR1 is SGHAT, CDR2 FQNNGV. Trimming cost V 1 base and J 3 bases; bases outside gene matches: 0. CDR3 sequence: CASSLGTSGSYEQYF. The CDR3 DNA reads TGTGCCAGCAGCTTAGGGACTAGCGGGAGCTACGAGCAGTACTTC.

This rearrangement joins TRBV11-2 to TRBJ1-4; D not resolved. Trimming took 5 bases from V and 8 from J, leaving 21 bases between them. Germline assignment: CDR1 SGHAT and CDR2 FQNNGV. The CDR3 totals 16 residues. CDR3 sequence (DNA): TGTGCCAGCAGCCTGATCCGGACCGGGAGTTTCGAAAAACTGTTTTTT. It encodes CASSLIRTGSFEKLFF.

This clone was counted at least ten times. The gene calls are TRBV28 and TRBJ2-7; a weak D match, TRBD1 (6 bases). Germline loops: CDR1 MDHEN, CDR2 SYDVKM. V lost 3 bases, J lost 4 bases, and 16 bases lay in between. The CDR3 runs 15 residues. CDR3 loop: CASSFKGRGAYEQYF. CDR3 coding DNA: TGTGCCAGCAGTTTTAAGGGCAGGGGCGCGTACGAGCAGTACTTC.

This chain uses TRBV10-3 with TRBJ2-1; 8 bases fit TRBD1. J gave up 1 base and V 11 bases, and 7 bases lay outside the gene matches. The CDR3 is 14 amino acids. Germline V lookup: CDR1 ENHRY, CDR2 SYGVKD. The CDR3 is CASKGQVSYNEQFF. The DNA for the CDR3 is TGTGCCTCTAAGGGACAGGTGTCCTACAATGAGCAGTTCTTC.

The CDR3 DNA is TGTGCCAGCAGCTTATTTGGGACTACCGAGTCCTACGAGCAGTACTTC. It yields the protein CASSLFGTTESYEQYF. This rearrangement joins TRBV7-2 to TRBJ2-7; 7 bases fit TRBD2. With V trimmed by 2 bases and J by 1 base, 8 bases remained unmatched. This CDR3 is 16 amino acids long. CDR1 is SGHTA and CDR2 is FQGNSA in the germline V gene.

In nucleotides, the CDR3 is TGCAGTGCTAGTTTGCCAGCCGGGAGCAATCAGCCCCAGCATTTT. Translated: CSASLPAGSNQPQHF. The chain employs TRBV20-1 and TRBJ1-5; D unclear. There are 15 residues in the CDR3. Trimming pared 3 bases from V and 1 base from J, leaving 13 bases between. Germline V gives CDR1 DFQATT, CDR2 SNEGSKA (reference sequence).

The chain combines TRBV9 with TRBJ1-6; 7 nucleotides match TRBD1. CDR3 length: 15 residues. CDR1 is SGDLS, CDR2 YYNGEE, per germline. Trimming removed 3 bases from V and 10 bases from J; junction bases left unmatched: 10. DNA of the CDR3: TGTGCCAGCAGCGCCCTAGATCGACAGGGATCACCCCTCCACTTT. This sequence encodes CASSALDRQGSPLHF.

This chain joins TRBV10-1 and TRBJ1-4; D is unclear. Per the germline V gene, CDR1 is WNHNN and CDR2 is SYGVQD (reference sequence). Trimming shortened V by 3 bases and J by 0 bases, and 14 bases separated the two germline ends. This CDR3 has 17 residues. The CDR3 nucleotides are TGCGCCAGCAGTGAAAGTCGTCGAGGGACAACTAATGAAAAACTGTTTTTT. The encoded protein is CASSESRRGTTNEKLFF.

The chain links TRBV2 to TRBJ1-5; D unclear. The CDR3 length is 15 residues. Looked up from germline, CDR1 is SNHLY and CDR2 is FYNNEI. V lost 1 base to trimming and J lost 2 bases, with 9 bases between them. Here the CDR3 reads CASSEGLAGNQPQHF. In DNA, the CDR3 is TGTGCCAGCAGTGAAGGTCTGGCAGGCAATCAGCCCCAGCATTTT.

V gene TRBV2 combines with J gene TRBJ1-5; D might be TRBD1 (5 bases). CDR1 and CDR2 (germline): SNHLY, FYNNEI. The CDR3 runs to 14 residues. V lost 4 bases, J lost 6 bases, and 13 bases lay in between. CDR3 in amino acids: CASSVLPGGQPQHF. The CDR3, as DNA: TGTGCCAGCAGTGTCCTCCCGGGGGGTCAGCCCCAGCATTTT.